This TCR beta chain was sequenced in a study of Ad26.COV2.S vaccination and SARS-CoV-2 variants. Study information: Participant was drawn from the COV1001 Ad26.COV2.S trial arm. Findings of the study overall: Substantial breadth was reported for post-vaccination spike-specific CD8+ and CD4+ T cells.

V shed 5 bases, J shed 5 bases, and the junction held 7 bases outside the gene matches. CDR1 is SEHNR, CDR2 FQNEAQ, per germline (reference sequence). The CDR3 is 15 amino acids. Profiling relied on immunoSEQ multiplex PCR, and the TCRdb table lists in-frame clones only, not all of them. Of around 300,000 clones in the sample, approximately 86% were seen once. About this clone itself: Its target is not known.

Treatment here: 15 to 20 received Ad26.COV2.S at low or high dose, single or two shots; about 5 received placebo; per-sample allocation not given. Day 63 after the first injection of vaccine or placebo was the sampling time. The sequence was obtained from a person between 18 and 65 years old who received the Ad26.COV2.S COVID-19 vaccine or a placebo. The specimen was peripheral blood, collected in a trial of Ad26.COV2.S vaccine versus placebo. The V gene is TRBV7-9, the J gene TRBJ2-1; 9 positions agree with TRBD1. The CDR3 reads CASSPGQGSHNEQFF. The CDR3 coding sequence is TGTGCCAGCAGCCCCGGACAGGGGTCTCACAATGAGCAGTTCTTC.